This T cell receptor (beta chain) appears in the sequencing data of a study of HIV-infected patients and healthy controls. Germline V gene data show CDR1 as LGHDT and CDR2 as YNNKEL (reference sequence). Trimming took 0 bases from V and 13 from J; bases not matched to a gene: 4. The CDR3 consists of 12 residues. About 480 ng RNA was reverse transcribed with alpha and beta constant-region primers. Separate chain-specific third strand synthesis with multiplexing indices produced the alpha and beta libraries. TCRdb recomputed calls from the 5' RACE reads with MiXCR, one row per CDR3 protein. The sample consists of roughly 9,800 distinct CDR3 sequences, around 9.3% of them appearing once. The repertoire came from unfractionated whole blood and reflected all unsorted peripheral T cells.

Material: blood, obtained before antiretroviral therapy. The rearrangement links TRBV3-1 to TRBJ2-5; 8 bases align to TRBD1. This clonotype was obtained from an adult with HIV infection. CDR3 DNA: TGTGCCAGCAGCCAAGATCGGACAGGGCGGTACTTC. Its translation is CASSQDRTGRYF.